Listed here are 13 T cell receptor beta chains from one sample, sequenced in a study of cytomegalovirus exposure and HLA in healthy donors. 60 Vbeta and 13 Jbeta primers were used in PCR. Produced via immunoSEQ multiplex PCR; TCRdb's table is partial and in-frame only. Here the sample spans approximately 200,000 clones, about 83% being singletons. Sequences were obtained from PBMCs. The origin of the receptors is a woman aged 25 to 39 in good health and CMV-seropositive.

This clone was seen repeatedly, ten times or more. The chain combines TRBV6-1 with TRBJ2-2, with 8 bases that match TRBD1. J lost 7 bases, V lost 0 bases, and 4 bases had no gene match. The V gene's germline CDR1 is MNHNS and CDR2 SASEGT. There are 15 residues in the CDR3. The CDR3 DNA reads as TGTGCCAGCAGTGAAGCCCAGGGGGCGAACGGGGAGCTGTTTTTT. Its translation: CASSEAQGANGELFF.

The J gene is TRBJ2-3, the V gene TRBV7-8; TRBD2 matches at 9 bases. CDR3 size: 19 residues. CDR1 and CDR2 from the germline V gene are SGHVS and FQNEAQ. With V trimmed by 5 bases and J by 4 bases, 19 bases remained unmatched. The DNA for the CDR3 is TGTGCCAGCAGCCCTTCCCCTCCTCTGATCAGCGGGGGGTCAGATACGCAGTATTTT. Translating gives CASSPSPPLISGGSDTQYF.

V is TRBV5-1 and J is TRBJ2-3, with 10 bases fitting TRBD2. This CDR3 is 16 amino acids long. Germline V CDR1 and CDR2: SGHRS, YFSETQ. V dropped 0 bases and J dropped 1; count of bases not matched to a gene: 2. The CDR3 region is CASSLDGTSGTDTQYF. The CDR3 region has the DNA TGCGCCAGCAGCTTGGATGGGACTAGCGGCACAGATACGCAGTATTTT.

The chain recombines TRBV2 with TRBJ2-5; perhaps TRBD1 as D (6 bases). Trimming took 6 bases from V and 0 from J, leaving 20 bases between them. Germline CDR1 reads SNHLY; CDR2 reads FYNNEI. The CDR3 contains 17 residues. Written as DNA, the CDR3 is TGTGCCAGCAGCCTGGAGGACAGTATATTCTACCAAGAGACCCAGTACTTC. Residues: CASSLEDSIFYQETQYF. Full variable domain (missing parts from reference TRBV2 and TRBJ2-5): EPEVTQTPSHQVTQMGQEVILRCVPISNHLYFYWYRQILGQKVEFLVSFYNNEISEKSEIFDDQFSVERPDGSNFTLKIRSTKLEDSAMYFCASSLEDSIFYQETQYFGPGTRLLVL.

This clone showed up just a few times. V is TRBV27 and J is TRBJ1-1; perhaps TRBD1 as D (5 bases). Deletions cut 6 bases from V and 4 bases from J, with 18 bases between. The CDR3 covers 15 residues. From germline, CDR1 is MNHEY and CDR2 SMNVEV (reference sequence). In nucleotides, the CDR3 is TGTGCCAGCAGAAGTCGTGTCACGCAGGGCACTGAAGCTTTCTTT. Its protein is CASRSRVTQGTEAFF.

This chain links TRBV5-6 with TRBJ2-7; no firm D call. The CDR3 length is 13 residues. Trimming left V 2 bases short and J 4 bases short, with 10 bases between. Germline CDR1 and CDR2: SGHDT and YYEEEE. CDR3: CASSLVRSYEQYF. Written as DNA, the CDR3 is TGTGCCAGCAGCTTAGTACGGAGTTACGAGCAGTACTTC.

This chain connects TRBV5-1 to TRBJ2-5; 7 bases fit TRBD2. CDR1 and CDR2 (germline): SGHRS, YFSETQ. This CDR3 spans 15 amino acids. V shed 5 bases and J 1 base; nucleotides not matched to a gene: 8. For the CDR3, the DNA is TGCGCCAGCAGATACGGCGGGGGAGGCCAAGAGACCCAGTACTTC. Its protein is CASRYGGGGQETQYF.

The V gene is TRBV28, the J gene TRBJ2-3, with D possibly being TRBD1 (7 bases). CDR3 length: 20 amino acids. Germline V gene lookup returns CDR1 MDHEN and CDR2 SYDVKM. Trimming left V 2 bases short and J 2 bases short, with 26 bases between. CDR3 loop: CASSLGRDSPYMALTDTQYF. Written as DNA, the CDR3 is TGTGCCAGCAGTTTAGGGCGGGACAGCCCATACATGGCGCTCACAGATACGCAGTATTTT.

The chain uses TRBV5-4 and TRBJ2-3; 8 bases map to TRBD1. The germline V gene has CDR1 SGHNT and CDR2 YYREEE (reference sequence). The junction had 12 bases not matched to a gene; V was cut back by 4 bases and J by 5 bases. The CDR3 sequence is 16 residues long. This CDR3 is CASSLPGQGSGDTQYF. The CDR3 DNA is TGTGCCAGCAGCCTCCCTGGACAGGGCTCTGGAGATACGCAGTATTTT.

The chain links TRBV11-2 to TRBJ1-1; tentatively, D is TRBD1 (5 bases). Between the trimmed V and J ends, which lost 3 bases and 1 base, there was a span of 18 bases. Germline CDR1 is SGHAT and CDR2 is FQNNGV. The CDR3 has 17 amino acids. The CDR3 loop reads CASSLNFRARGNTEAFF. The DNA for the CDR3 is TGTGCCAGCAGCTTGAATTTCAGGGCGCGCGGGAACACTGAAGCTTTCTTT.

The chain combines TRBV5-4 with TRBJ2-3; D may be TRBD1 (5 bases). Between the trimmed V and J ends, which lost 4 bases and 2 bases, there was a span of 17 bases. Germline lookup yields CDR1 SGHNT and CDR2 YYREEE (reference sequence). The CDR3 loop spans 16 amino acids. CDR3 loop: CASSPEPSTATDTQYF. CDR3 nucleotides: TGTGCCAGCAGCCCCGAACCGTCGACAGCCACAGATACGCAGTATTTT.

J is TRBJ2-5 and V is TRBV27; D may be TRBD1 (6 bases). V gave up 5 bases and J gave up 5 bases, with 24 bases separating them. The length of the CDR3 is 17 residues. The germline CDR1 and CDR2 sequences are MNHEY and SMNVEV (reference sequence). Here the CDR3 DNA reads TGTGCCAGCAGTCCAAGAGGAACCAGGGGATTTGGGGAGACCCAGTACTTC. Protein sequence: CASSPRGTRGFGETQYF.

V and J are TRBV7-6 and TRBJ2-1; maybe TRBD2 (5 bases). This CDR3 comprises 14 residues. Trimming took off 2 bases at V and 2 bases at J, with 7 bases between the two ends. Germline loops: CDR1 SGHVS, CDR2 FNYEAQ. The DNA of the CDR3 is TGTGCCAGCAGCTTAAGCGGTCCCTACAATGAGCAGTTCTTC. Amino acid sequence: CASSLSGPYNEQFF.